This is a list of T cell receptor beta chains from one sample in a study of radiation and T cells in renal cell carcinoma. The method was immunoSEQ multiplex PCR; TCRdb's version includes in-frame clones alone and lacks a portion of them. The sample carries 150,000 to 160,000 clones, roughly 87% recorded once. Material: blood, obtained from a patient whose treatment included radiotherapy and nephrectomy. The receptors here all came from a woman aged 45-59 years with renal cell carcinoma. The CDR3 runs from the conserved cysteine through the conserved F or W. A D gene is named only where the DNA matches it firmly. Rows give clone size only sometimes, using once, few, many, or a class for an expanded clone.

size: -; J: TRBJ1-4; V: TRBV6-1; D: TRBD1; CDR3: CASSEYWAGGTTNEKLFF; DNA: TGTGCCAGCAGTGAATACTGGGCAGGGGGCACAACTAATGAAAAACTGTTTTTT
size: -; J: TRBJ1-4; V: TRBV2; D: -; CDR3: CASRTGPPATNEKLFF; DNA: TGTGCCAGCAGAACGGGACCCCCTGCAACTAATGAAAAACTGTTTTTT
size: -; J: TRBJ2-2; V: TRBV7-2; D: -; CDR3: CASSLYAGPNTGELFF; DNA: TGTGCCAGCAGCTTATACGCAGGGCCGAACACCGGGGAGCTGTTTTTT
size: -; J: TRBJ1-2; V: TRBV6-5; D: -; CDR3: CATTQGYYGYTF; DNA: TGTGCCACCACCCAGGGCTACTATGGCTACACCTTC
size: -; J: TRBJ1-2; V: TRBV30; D: -; CDR3: CAWSDSRNYGYTF; DNA: TGTGCCTGGAGTGACAGCCGCAACTATGGCTACACCTTC
size: few; J: TRBJ2-4; V: TRBV7-7; D: -; CDR3: CASSLGYSYFGPRDQNIQYF; DNA: TGTGCTAGCAGCTTAGGGTATTCCTATTTCGGCCCCCGCGATCAAAACATTCAGTACTTC
size: -; J: TRBJ2-7; V: TRBV7-9; D: -; CDR3: CASSFGYSSDEQYF; DNA: TGTGCCAGCAGCTTTGGTTATTCGAGCGACGAGCAGTACTTC
size: -; J: TRBJ1-1; V: TRBV7-3; D: -; CDR3: CASSLMAGENTEAFF; DNA: TGTGCCAGCAGCTTAATGGCAGGTGAGAACACTGAAGCTTTCTTT
size: -; J: TRBJ1-5; V: TRBV5-8; D: -; CDR3: CASSHGRVNQPQHF; DNA: TGTGCCAGCAGCCACGGACGGGTCAATCAGCCCCAGCATTTT
size: -; J: TRBJ1-1; V: TRBV11-3; D: -; CDR3: CASSQDRNTEAFF; DNA: TGTGCCAGCAGCCAGGACAGGAACACTGAAGCTTTCTTT
size: few; J: TRBJ1-2; V: TRBV5-1; D: TRBD1; CDR3: CASSLGDSHYGYTF; DNA: TGCGCCAGCAGCTTGGGGGACAGCCACTATGGCTACACCTTC
size: -; J: TRBJ2-3; V: TRBV7-3; D: TRBD2; CDR3: CASSLPPGGRTDTSTDTQYF; DNA: TGTGCCAGCAGCTTACCGCCGGGGGGGCGGACTGATACTAGCACAGATACGCAGTATTTT
size: -; J: TRBJ2-3; V: TRBV19; D: TRBD1; CDR3: CASSIGNRGTDTQYF; DNA: TGTGCCAGTAGTATAGGAAACAGGGGTACAGATACGCAGTATTTT
size: -; J: TRBJ1-4; V: TRBV2; D: -; CDR3: CASIPWTSNEKLFF; DNA: TGTGCCAGCATTCCCTGGACAAGTAATGAAAAACTGTTTTTT
size: -; J: TRBJ2-3; V: TRBV18; D: TRBD2; CDR3: CASSPPGVRTSGGTNTQYF; DNA: TGTGCCAGCTCACCCCCCGGGGTCAGGACTAGCGGGGGTACGAATACGCAGTATTTT
size: once; J: TRBJ1-5; V: TRBV19; D: TRBD1; CDR3: CASSSTGGDQPQHF; DNA: TGTGCCAGTAGTTCTACAGGGGGCGATCAGCCCCAGCATTTT
size: once; J: TRBJ1-5; V: TRBV7-8; D: -; CDR3: CASSPLIGSSNQPQHF; DNA: TGTGCCAGCAGCCCCCTCATAGGGAGTAGCAATCAGCCCCAGCATTTT